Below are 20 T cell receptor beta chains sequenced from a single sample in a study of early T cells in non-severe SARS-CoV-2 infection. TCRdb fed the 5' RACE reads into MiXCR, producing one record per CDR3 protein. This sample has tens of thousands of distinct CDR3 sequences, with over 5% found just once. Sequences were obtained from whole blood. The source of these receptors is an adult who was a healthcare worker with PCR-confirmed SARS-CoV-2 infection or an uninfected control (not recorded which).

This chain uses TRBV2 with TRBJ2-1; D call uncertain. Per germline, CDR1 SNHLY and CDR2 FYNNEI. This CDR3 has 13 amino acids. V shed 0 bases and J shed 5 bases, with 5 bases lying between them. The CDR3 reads CASSEAMHNEQFF. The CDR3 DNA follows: TGTGCCAGCAGTGAAGCGATGCACAATGAGCAGTTCTTC.

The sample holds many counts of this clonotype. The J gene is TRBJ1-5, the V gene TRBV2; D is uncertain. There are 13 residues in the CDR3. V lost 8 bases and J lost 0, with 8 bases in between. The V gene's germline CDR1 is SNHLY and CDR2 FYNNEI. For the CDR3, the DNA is TGTGCCAGCGGCTGGGGTAGCAATCAGCCCCAGCATTTT. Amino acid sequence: CASGWGSNQPQHF.

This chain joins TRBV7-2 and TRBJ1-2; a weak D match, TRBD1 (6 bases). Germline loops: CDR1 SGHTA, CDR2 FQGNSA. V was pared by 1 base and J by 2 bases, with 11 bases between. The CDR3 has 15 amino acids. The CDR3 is CASSLEGHRNYGYTF. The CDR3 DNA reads TGTGCCAGCAGCTTAGAGGGACACCGAAACTATGGCTACACCTTC.

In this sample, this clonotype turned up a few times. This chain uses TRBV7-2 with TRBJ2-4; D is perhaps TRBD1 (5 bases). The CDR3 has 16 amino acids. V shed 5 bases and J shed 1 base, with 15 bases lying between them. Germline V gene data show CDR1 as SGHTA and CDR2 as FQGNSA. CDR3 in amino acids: CASSAGQGKAKNIQYF. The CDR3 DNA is TGTGCCAGCAGCGCCGGTCAGGGAAAGGCCAAAAACATTCAGTACTTC.

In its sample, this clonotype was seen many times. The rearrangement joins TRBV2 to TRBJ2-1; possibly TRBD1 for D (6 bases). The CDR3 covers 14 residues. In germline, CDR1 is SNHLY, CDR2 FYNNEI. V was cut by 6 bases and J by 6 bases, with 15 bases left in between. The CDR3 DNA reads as TGTGCCAGCAGCAGAACCCAGGGGAGCAATGAGCAGTTCTTC. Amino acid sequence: CASSRTQGSNEQFF.

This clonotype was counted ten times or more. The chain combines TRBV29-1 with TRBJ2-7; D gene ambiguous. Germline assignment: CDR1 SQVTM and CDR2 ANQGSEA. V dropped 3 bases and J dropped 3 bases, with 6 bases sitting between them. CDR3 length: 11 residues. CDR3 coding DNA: TGCAGCGTTGAGGTGGGCTACGAGCAGTACTTC. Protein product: CSVEVGYEQYF.

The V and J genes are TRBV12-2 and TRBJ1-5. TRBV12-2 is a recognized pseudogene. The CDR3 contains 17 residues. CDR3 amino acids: CASRSVPQVYSNQPQHF. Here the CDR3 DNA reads TGTGCAAGTCGCTCAGTCCCTCAGGTATATAGCAATCAGCCCCAGCATTTT.

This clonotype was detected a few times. The CDR3 DNA sequence: TGTGCCAGCAGCCCCAGGATAGGGGCCACAGATACGCAGTATTTT. It specifies CASSPRIGATDTQYF. The V gene is TRBV3-2, the J gene TRBJ2-3; the listed D gene, TRBD1, was not tested against the DNA. TRBV3-2 is a known pseudogene. The CDR3 runs 15 residues.

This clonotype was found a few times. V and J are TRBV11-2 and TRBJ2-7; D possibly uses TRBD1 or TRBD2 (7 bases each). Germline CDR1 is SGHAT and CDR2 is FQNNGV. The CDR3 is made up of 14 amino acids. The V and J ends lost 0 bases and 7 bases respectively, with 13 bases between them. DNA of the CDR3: TGTGCCAGCAGCTTAGACAGGGGGGGTGTTGAGCAGTACTTC. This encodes CASSLDRGGVEQYF.

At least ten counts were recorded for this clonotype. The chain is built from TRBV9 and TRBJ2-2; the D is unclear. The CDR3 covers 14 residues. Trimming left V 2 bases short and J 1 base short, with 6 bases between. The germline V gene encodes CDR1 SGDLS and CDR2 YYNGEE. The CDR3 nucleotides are TGTGCCAGCAGCGTCCTAAGGAACACCGGGGAGCTGTTTTTT. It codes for CASSVLRNTGELFF.

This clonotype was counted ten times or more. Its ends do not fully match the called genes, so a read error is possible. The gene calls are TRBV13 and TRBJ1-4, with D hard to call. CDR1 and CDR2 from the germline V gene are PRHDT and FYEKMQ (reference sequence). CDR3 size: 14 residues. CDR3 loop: CASSLRTDNEKLFF. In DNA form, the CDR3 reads TGTGCCAGCAGCTTACGGACGGATAATGAGAAACTGTTTTTT.

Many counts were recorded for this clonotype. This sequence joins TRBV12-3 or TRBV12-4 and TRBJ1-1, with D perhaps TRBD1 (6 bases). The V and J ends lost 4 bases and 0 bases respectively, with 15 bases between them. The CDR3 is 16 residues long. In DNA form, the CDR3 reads TGTGCCAGCAGTTCCGGACAGTTTGGAATGAACACTGAAGCTTTCTTT. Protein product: CASSSGQFGMNTEAFF.

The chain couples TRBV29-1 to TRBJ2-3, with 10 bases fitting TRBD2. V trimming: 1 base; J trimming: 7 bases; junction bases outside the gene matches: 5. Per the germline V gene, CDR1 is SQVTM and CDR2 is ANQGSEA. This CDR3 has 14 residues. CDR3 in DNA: TGCAGCGTTGAAGTTAGCGGGGGGATTTATACGCAGTATTTT. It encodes CSVEVSGGIYTQYF.

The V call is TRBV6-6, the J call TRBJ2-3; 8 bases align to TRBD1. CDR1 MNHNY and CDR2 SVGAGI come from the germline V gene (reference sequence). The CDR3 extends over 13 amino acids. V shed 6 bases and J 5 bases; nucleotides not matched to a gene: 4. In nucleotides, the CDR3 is TGTGCCAGCAGACAGGGGGGAAAAGATACGCAGTATTTT. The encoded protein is CASRQGGKDTQYF.

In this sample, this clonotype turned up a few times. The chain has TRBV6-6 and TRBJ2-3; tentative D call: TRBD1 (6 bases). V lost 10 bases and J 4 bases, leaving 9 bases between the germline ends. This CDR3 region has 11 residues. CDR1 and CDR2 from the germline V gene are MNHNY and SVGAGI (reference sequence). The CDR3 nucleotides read TGTGCCACCTCAGGGGCAGATACGCAGTATTTT. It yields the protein CATSGADTQYF.

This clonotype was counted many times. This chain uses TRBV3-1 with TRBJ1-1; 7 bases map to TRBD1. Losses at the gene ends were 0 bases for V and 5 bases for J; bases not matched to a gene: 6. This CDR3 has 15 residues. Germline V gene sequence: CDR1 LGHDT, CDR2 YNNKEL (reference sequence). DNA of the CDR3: TGTGCCAGCAGCCAAGATACCCGCAGGGGGACTGAAGCTTTCTTT. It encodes CASSQDTRRGTEAFF.

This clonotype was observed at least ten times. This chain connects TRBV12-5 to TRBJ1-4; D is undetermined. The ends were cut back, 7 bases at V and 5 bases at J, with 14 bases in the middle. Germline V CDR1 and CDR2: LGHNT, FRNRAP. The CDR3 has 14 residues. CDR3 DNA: TGTGCTAGTGCCCAAGGGCGACGGAATGAAAAACTGTTTTTT. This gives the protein CASAQGRRNEKLFF.

The CDR3 DNA follows: TGCAGTGCCACATCTGGGGATCAGCCCCAGCATTTT. Protein product: CSATSGDQPQHF. J is TRBJ1-5 and V is TRBV20-1; D is unclear. In germline, CDR1 is DFQATT, CDR2 SNEGSKA (reference sequence). The germline V and J ends were trimmed by 6 bases and 5 bases, with 11 bases remaining between them. There are 12 residues in the CDR3.

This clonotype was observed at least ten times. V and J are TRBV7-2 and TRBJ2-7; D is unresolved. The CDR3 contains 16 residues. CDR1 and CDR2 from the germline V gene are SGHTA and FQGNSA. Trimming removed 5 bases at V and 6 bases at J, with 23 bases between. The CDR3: CASSPLVGSLKGEQYF. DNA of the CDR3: TGTGCCAGCAGCCCGCTTGTAGGCAGCCTGAAGGGCGAGCAGTACTTC.

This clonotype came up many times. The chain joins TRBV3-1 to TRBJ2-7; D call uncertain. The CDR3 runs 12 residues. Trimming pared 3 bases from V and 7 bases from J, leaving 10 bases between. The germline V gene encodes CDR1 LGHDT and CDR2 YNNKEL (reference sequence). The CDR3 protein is CASSHPRGEQYF. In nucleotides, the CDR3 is TGTGCCAGCAGCCATCCACGCGGAGAGCAGTACTTC.